Below, 26 T cell receptor beta chains from the same sample are listed, as sequenced in a study of blood T cell repertoires in COVID-19. Profiled with immunoSEQ multiplex PCR; TCRdb holds only in-frame clones, not every one. The sample holds 350,000 to 450,000 clones, roughly 86% seen once. The sample was PBMCs or T cells enriched from blood (not recorded which). The receptors were sampled from a man aged 40-55 years in a cohort exposed to, infected with or recovered from COVID-19 (not recorded which).

CDR3 sequence: CATSETYSNQPQHF. CDR3 coding DNA: TGTGCCACCAGTGAGACTTATAGCAATCAGCCCCAGCATTTT. The rearrangement joins TRBV24-1 to TRBJ1-5; no clear D gene. Germline loops: CDR1 KGHDR, CDR2 SFDVKD. Trimming left V 4 bases short and J 0 bases short, with 6 bases between. The length of the CDR3 is 14 residues.

The rearrangement uses TRBV5-1 and TRBJ1-3; D is possibly TRBD1 (5 bases). Germline CDR1 reads SGHRS; CDR2 reads YFSETQ. V lost 5 bases, J lost 1 base, and 13 bases lay in between. This CDR3 comprises 15 residues. DNA of the CDR3: TGCGCCAGCAGGCGGGACGGATCATCTGGAAACACCATATATTTT. Its protein product is CASRRDGSSGNTIYF.

Here the CDR3 reads CASSLASGGGSTNYGYTF. DNA for the CDR3: TGTGCCAGCAGCTTAGCATCGGGAGGGGGCTCGACTAACTATGGCTACACCTTC. The V and J genes are TRBV11-2 and TRBJ1-2, with 7 bases fitting TRBD1. V lost 1 base to trimming and J lost 0 bases; unmatched junction nucleotides: 11. Germline CDR1 SGHAT, CDR2 FQNNGV. The CDR3 loop spans 18 amino acids. The full variable domain, completed using reference TRBV11-2 and TRBJ1-2, is EAGVAQSPRYKIIEKRQSVAFWCNPISGHATLYWYQQILGQGPKLLIQFQNNGVVDDSQLPKDRFSAERLKGVDSTLKIQPAKLEDSAVYLCASSLASGGGSTNYGYTFGSGTRLTVV.

Of note for this clone: The sample has other DNA sequences that encode this CDR3 too. The chain couples TRBV18 to TRBJ2-1; the match to TRBD2 covers 10 bases. V gave up 3 bases and J gave up 4 bases; unmatched junction bases: 3. In germline, CDR1 is KGHSH, CDR2 LQKENI. The CDR3 covers 15 residues. CDR3 DNA: TGTGCCAGCTCACCTCTAGCGGGAGTGTACAATGAGCAGTTCTTC. Protein: CASSPLAGVYNEQFF. Supplemented by reference TRBV18 and TRBJ2-1, the full variable domain reads NAGVMQNPRHLVRRRGQEARLRCSPMKGHSHVYWYRQLPEEGLKFMVYLQKENIIDESGMPKERFSAEFPKEGPSILRIQQVVRGDSAAYFCASSPLAGVYNEQFFGPGTRLTVL.

V is TRBV6-5 and J is TRBJ2-3; D is ambiguous. The V end lost 8 bases, the J end lost 1 base, and 13 bases lay between the germline ends. CDR1 is MNHEY and CDR2 is SVGAGI in the germline V gene. The CDR3 has 14 amino acids. The CDR3 nucleotides read TGTGCCAGCGGTCGTTTCCGCGGCACAGATACGCAGTATTTT. This translates into CASGRFRGTDTQYF.

This chain links TRBV29-1 with TRBJ2-3, with 14 nucleotides matching TRBD2. Germline V lookup: CDR1 SQVTM, CDR2 ANQGSEA. This CDR3 spans 19 amino acids. The junction had 14 bases not matched to a gene; V was cut back by 4 bases and J by 2 bases. The CDR3 protein is CSVVRGLAGVPSFTDTQYF. Written as DNA, the CDR3 is TGCAGCGTTGTTAGGGGACTAGCGGGAGTCCCTTCGTTCACAGATACGCAGTATTTT.

This chain joins TRBV2 and TRBJ1-2; no reliable D call. The CDR3 runs to 12 residues. V was clipped by 11 bases and J by 8 bases, with 18 bases between them. Germline values: CDR1 SNHLY, CDR2 FYNNEI. DNA of the CDR3: TGTGCCTGGCAGCTGCGGGAAATGGGCTACACCTTC. Its translation is CAWQLREMGYTF. Full variable domain (missing parts from reference TRBV2 and TRBJ1-2): EPEVTQTPSHQVTQMGQEVILRCVPISNHLYFYWYRQILGQKVEFLVSFYNNEISEKSEIFDDQFSVERPDGSNFTLKIRSTKLEDSAMYFCAWQLREMGYTFGSGTRLTVV.

The CDR3 DNA reads TGCGCCAGCACCAAGACTAGCGGGAACACAGATACGCAGTATTTT. Protein sequence: CASTKTSGNTDTQYF. This chain connects TRBV5-1 to TRBJ2-3, with TRBD2 matching over 11 bases. The CDR3 contains 15 residues. V gave up 6 bases and J gave up 2 bases; unmatched junction bases: 5. Germline CDR1 reads SGHRS; CDR2 reads YFSETQ.

The chain is built from TRBV7-9 and TRBJ1-5, with a weak D call TRBD1 (6 bases). Germline CDR1 SEHNR, CDR2 FQNEAQ (reference sequence). V was shortened by 0 bases and J by 9 bases, with 21 bases between the two germline ends. The CDR3 is made up of 17 amino acids. The CDR3 spells CASSLAGGAVLAGPQHF. CDR3 in DNA: TGTGCCAGCAGCTTAGCGGGGGGGGCCGTTCTGGCGGGGCCCCAGCATTTT.

This sequence joins TRBV30 and TRBJ1-1; D perhaps matches TRBD1 (6 bases). V was shortened by 0 bases and J by 6 bases, with 11 bases between the two germline ends. Germline V gene lookup returns CDR1 GTSNPN and CDR2 SVGIG (reference sequence). The CDR3 length is 13 residues. CDR3 coding DNA: TGTGCCTGGAGTGTAACAGGGTCTTCTGAAGCTTTCTTT. This gives the protein CAWSVTGSSEAFF. The whole variable domain, remainder taken from reference TRBV30 and TRBJ1-1, is SQTIHQWPATLVQPVGSPLSLECTVEGTSNPNLYWYRQAAGRGLQLLFYSVGIGQISSEVPQNLSASRPQDRQFILSSKKLLLSDSGFYLCAWSVTGSSEAFFGQGTRLTVV.

The chain employs TRBV27 and TRBJ1-2, with D possibly being TRBD1 (5 bases). CDR3 length: 13 residues. Germline CDR1 and CDR2: MNHEY and SMNVEV (reference sequence). Trimming shortened V by 2 bases and J by 6 bases, and 10 bases separated the two germline ends. CDR3 nucleotide sequence: TGTGCCAGCAGTTTAAGGGCAGGGCATGGCTACACCTTC. This sequence encodes CASSLRAGHGYTF.

The chain uses TRBV5-1 and TRBJ2-5, with TRBD1 identical over 9 bases. CDR3 length: 16 residues. Germline CDR1 is SGHRS and CDR2 is YFSETQ. After removal of 0 bases from V and 3 bases from J, the junction contained 6 bases not matched to a gene. CDR3 sequence: CASSLVGTGLEETQYF. DNA of the CDR3: TGCGCCAGCAGCTTGGTCGGGACAGGGTTGGAAGAGACCCAGTACTTC. Using reference TRBV5-1 and TRBJ2-5 for the parts outside the CDR3, the full variable domain is KAGVTQTPRYLIKTRGQQVTLSCSPISGHRSVSWYQQTPGQGLQFLFEYFSETQRNKGNFPGRFSGRQFSNSRSEMNVSTLELGDSALYLCASSLVGTGLEETQYFGPGTRLLVL.

The count of this clone is one. The chain employs TRBV24-1 and TRBJ2-1; 7 bases fit TRBD1. Germline V gives CDR1 KGHDR, CDR2 SFDVKD. V trimming: 6 bases; J trimming: 5 bases; junction bases outside the gene matches: 3. The CDR3 is 13 residues long. The CDR3 is CATSRDSDNEQFF. CDR3 nucleotides: TGTGCCACCAGTCGGGACAGTGACAATGAGCAGTTCTTC.

The chain employs TRBV2 and TRBJ2-1; D possibly corresponds to TRBD2 (6 bases). With 11 bases removed from V and 6 bases from J, the gap between germline ends came to 11 bases. The germline CDR1 and CDR2 sequences are SNHLY and FYNNEI. The CDR3 is made up of 11 amino acids. This CDR3 reads CAGGLVNEQFF. For the CDR3, the DNA is TGTGCCGGGGGACTTGTCAATGAGCAGTTCTTC.

This chain joins TRBV4-1 and TRBJ2-6, with TRBD1 as a possible D gene (6 bases). Germline V lookup: CDR1 MGHRA, CDR2 YSYEKL. CDR3 length equals 15 residues. The V and J ends lost 2 bases and 4 bases respectively, with 9 bases between them. The CDR3 nucleotides are TGCGCCAGCAGCCAACCCGGGACAGGGGCCAACGTCCTGACTTTC. Protein: CASSQPGTGANVLTF.

This rearrangement joins TRBV18 to TRBJ1-1, with 8 bases identical to TRBD1. Losses at the gene ends were 2 bases for V and 8 bases for J; bases not matched to a gene: 7. CDR1 is KGHSH and CDR2 is LQKENI in the germline V gene. The length of the CDR3 is 14 residues. The CDR3 loop is CASSPASGGAEAFF. CDR3 nucleotide sequence: TGTGCCAGCTCACCAGCCTCAGGGGGCGCGGAAGCTTTCTTT.

This chain joins TRBV5-1 and TRBJ2-7; TRBD1 aligns across 10 bases. Losses at the gene ends were 4 bases for V and 5 bases for J; bases not matched to a gene: 6. There are 14 residues in the CDR3. CDR1 is SGHRS and CDR2 is YFSETQ in the germline V gene. The CDR3 sequence is CASSGRGQGNEQYF. CDR3 in DNA: TGCGCCAGCAGCGGCCGGGGACAGGGGAACGAGCAGTACTTC.

The V call is TRBV27, the J call TRBJ1-2; D possibly corresponds to TRBD1 (5 bases). Germline assignment: CDR1 MNHEY and CDR2 SMNVEV (reference sequence). The CDR3 contains 13 residues. Trimming removed 2 bases from V and 7 bases from J, with 11 bases in between. The CDR3 DNA sequence: TGTGCCAGCAGTTTAGTGGAAGGGGCTGGCTACACCTTC. Encoded protein: CASSLVEGAGYTF.

V gene TRBV5-4 combines with J gene TRBJ1-2; 9 bases line up with TRBD1. Germline assignment: CDR1 SGHNT and CDR2 YYREEE (reference sequence). Trimming removed 7 bases from V and 5 bases from J; junction bases left unmatched: 6. This CDR3 has 13 residues. The CDR3 DNA sequence: TGTGCCAGCGGAACGGACAGGGGTTATGGCTACACCTTC. Translation gives CASGTDRGYGYTF.

V and J are TRBV13 and TRBJ1-6; D is uncertain. CDR1 and CDR2 from the germline V gene are PRHDT and FYEKMQ (reference sequence). The CDR3 contains 13 residues. V was cut by 5 bases and J by 4 bases, with 6 bases left in between. The CDR3 protein is CASSPTYNSPLHF. The CDR3 DNA reads TGTGCCAGCAGCCCAACATATAATTCACCCCTCCACTTT.

The rearrangement joins TRBV28 to TRBJ1-1; the match to TRBD1 covers 9 bases. V was clipped by 6 bases and J by 5 bases; unmatched bases: 4. Germline assignment: CDR1 MDHEN and CDR2 SYDVKM. This CDR3 contains 13 residues. As DNA, the CDR3 is TGTGCCAGCAGGGGGACAGGGAGGACTGAAGCTTTCTTT. As protein: CASRGTGRTEAFF. Full variable domain (missing parts from reference TRBV28 and TRBJ1-1): DVKVTQSSRYLVKRTGEKVFLECVQDMDHENMFWYRQDPGLGLRLIYFSYDVKMKEKGDIPEGYSVSREKKERFSLILESASTNQTSMYLCASRGTGRTEAFFGQGTRLTVV.

V and J are TRBV7-2 and TRBJ2-3; 7 bases agree with TRBD2. J was trimmed by 1 base and V by 3 bases; bases with no gene match: 10. The germline V gene encodes CDR1 SGHTA and CDR2 FQGNSA. This CDR3 has 17 residues. Here the CDR3 reads CASSLGAPGGGTDTQYF. CDR3 nucleotide sequence: TGTGCCAGCAGCTTGGGCGCCCCTGGGGGGGGCACAGATACGCAGTATTTT.

Concerning this clone itself: This specimen includes other DNA sequences encoding the same CDR3. The chain carries TRBV19 and TRBJ1-5; D ambiguous. This CDR3 is built from 13 residues. The germline CDR1 and CDR2 sequences are LNHDA and SQIVND (reference sequence). The V gene lost 6 bases and the J gene lost 4 bases, with 10 bases spanning the gap. The DNA of the CDR3 is TGTGCCAGTAGCCCGAGATTAAATCAGCCCCAGCATTTT. This codes for CASSPRLNQPQHF.

The rearrangement uses TRBV6-2 or TRBV6-3 and TRBJ2-7; TRBD2 aligns across 11 bases. Germline V gene data show CDR1 as MNHEY and CDR2 as SVGEGT. V lost 6 bases, J lost 4 bases, and 11 bases stayed unmatched. CDR3 length equals 16 residues. The DNA of the CDR3 is TGTGCCAGCAGCCAACGAGGGACTAGCGGCCCTTACGAGCAGTACTTC. This translates into CASSQRGTSGPYEQYF.

The chain couples TRBV3-1 (or the pseudogene TRBV3-2) to TRBJ1-5, with a tentative D call TRBD1 (5 bases). Trimming took 4 bases from V and 7 from J, leaving 11 bases between them. CDR3 size: 13 residues. Germline V gives CDR1 LGHDT, CDR2 YNNKEL (reference sequence). CDR3 residues: CASSRRGNQPQHF. CDR3 sequence (DNA): TGTGCCAGCAGCCGTAGGGGTAACCAGCCCCAGCATTTT.

This clone was seen a single time. The chain combines TRBV10-3 with TRBJ2-5; 9 bases agree with TRBD2. Unmatched junction bases numbered 3, after V lost 2 bases and J lost 2 bases. Per the germline V gene, CDR1 is ENHRY and CDR2 is SYGVKD. The CDR3 has 15 amino acids. CDR3 DNA: TGTGCCATCAGTGAGGGACTAGCGCCACAAGAGACCCAGTACTTC. Translating gives CAISEGLAPQETQYF.